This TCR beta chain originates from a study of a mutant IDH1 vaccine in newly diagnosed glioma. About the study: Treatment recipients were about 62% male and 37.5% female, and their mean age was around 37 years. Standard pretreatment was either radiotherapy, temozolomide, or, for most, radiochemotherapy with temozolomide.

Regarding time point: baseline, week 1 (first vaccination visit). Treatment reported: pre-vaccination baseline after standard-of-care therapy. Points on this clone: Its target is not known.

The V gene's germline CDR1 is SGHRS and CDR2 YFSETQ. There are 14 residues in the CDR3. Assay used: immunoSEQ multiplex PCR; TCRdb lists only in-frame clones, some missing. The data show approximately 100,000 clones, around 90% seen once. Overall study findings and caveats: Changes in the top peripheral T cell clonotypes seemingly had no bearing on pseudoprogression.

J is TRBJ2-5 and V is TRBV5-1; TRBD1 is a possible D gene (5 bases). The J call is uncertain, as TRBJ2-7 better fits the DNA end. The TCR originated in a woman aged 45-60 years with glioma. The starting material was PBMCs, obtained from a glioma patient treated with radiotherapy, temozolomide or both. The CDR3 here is CASSLDVGRGEQYF. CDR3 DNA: TGCGCCAGCAGCTTGGACGTGGGAAGGGGCGAGCAGTACTTC.